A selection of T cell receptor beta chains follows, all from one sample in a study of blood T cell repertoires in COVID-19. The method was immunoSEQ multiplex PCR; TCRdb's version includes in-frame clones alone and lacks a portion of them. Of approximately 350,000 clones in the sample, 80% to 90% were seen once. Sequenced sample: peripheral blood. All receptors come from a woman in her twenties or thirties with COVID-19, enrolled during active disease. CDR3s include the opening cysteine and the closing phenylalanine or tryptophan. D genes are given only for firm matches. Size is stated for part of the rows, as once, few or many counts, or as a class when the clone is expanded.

DNA: TGTGCCAGTAGCGGACAGGGATCGGTAACAGATACGCAGTATTTT; CDR3: CASSGQGSVTDTQYF; size: NA; V: TRBV19; D: TRBD1; J: TRBJ2-3
DNA: TGCGCCAGCAGTAACGGACAGGCGAGCACAGATACGCAGTATTTT; CDR3: CASSNGQASTDTQYF; size: NA; V: TRBV10-1; D: TRBD1; J: TRBJ2-3
DNA: TGTGCCAGCAGCACGGGACAGGGTAGAAACACCATATATTTT; CDR3: CASSTGQGRNTIYF; size: NA; V: TRBV5-5; D: TRBD1; J: TRBJ1-3
DNA: TGTGCCAGCAGCCCAAGGACAGAGTCGAACACCGGGGAGCTGTTTTTT; CDR3: CASSPRTESNTGELFF; size: NA; V: TRBV9; D: NA; J: TRBJ2-2
DNA: TGTGCCAGCAGCACACGTTACACCGGGGAGCTGTTTTTT; CDR3: CASSTRYTGELFF; size: NA; V: TRBV7-8; D: NA; J: TRBJ2-2
DNA: TGTGCCAGCTCACTCACGACAGGGCTCGAAGGCTACACCTTC; CDR3: CASSLTTGLEGYTF; size: NA; V: TRBV18; D: TRBD1; J: TRBJ1-2
DNA: TGTGCCAGCAGCCAAGGACGGGGCACTGAAGCTTTCTTT; CDR3: CASSQGRGTEAFF; size: NA; V: TRBV3-1/TRBV3-2; D: NA; J: TRBJ1-1
DNA: TGTGCCAGCTCACCCCAGACCGGGACAGGGCACTACGAGCAGTACTTC; CDR3: CASSPQTGTGHYEQYF; size: NA; V: TRBV18; D: TRBD1; J: TRBJ2-7
DNA: TGTGCCAGCAGCTCGGTTCGGACAGCCACCCCCTCTGGAAACACCATATATTTT; CDR3: CASSSVRTATPSGNTIYF; size: few; V: TRBV5-6; D: NA; J: TRBJ1-3
DNA: TGTGCCAGCAGCTTAGATCTTGGGAGCACCGGGGAGCTGTTTTTT; CDR3: CASSLDLGSTGELFF; size: NA; V: TRBV11-2; D: NA; J: TRBJ2-2
DNA: TGTGCCACCAGCAGGGGACGGAGGACAGGGGCTAACACCGGGGAGCTGTTTTTT; CDR3: CATSRGRRTGANTGELFF; size: NA; V: TRBV15; D: TRBD1; J: TRBJ2-2
DNA: TGCGCCAGCAGCCAACGCGATGGGCGAACCGGGACAGGGGGCTTCGGAGGCTACACCTTC; CDR3: CASSQRDGRTGTGGFGGYTF; size: NA; V: TRBV4-1; D: TRBD1; J: TRBJ1-2
DNA: TGTGCCAGCAGAAGAGGAGGGGACACTGAAGCTTTCTTT; CDR3: CASRRGGDTEAFF; size: NA; V: TRBV6-5; D: NA; J: TRBJ1-1
DNA: TGTGCCAGCAGCTTCCGGGGGGGGCATGGCACTGAAGCTTTCTTT; CDR3: CASSFRGGHGTEAFF; size: NA; V: TRBV11-2; D: NA; J: TRBJ1-1
DNA: TGTGCCAGCAGTCTATACAATGAGCAGTTCTTC; CDR3: CASSLYNEQFF; size: NA; V: TRBV12-3/TRBV12-4; D: NA; J: TRBJ2-1
DNA: TGTGCCAGTAGCGGGAGGGTCAATGAGCAGTTCTTC; CDR3: CASSGRVNEQFF; size: NA; V: TRBV19; D: TRBD2; J: TRBJ2-1
DNA: TGTGCCAGCAGTTACTCCCTCGACAGGGCGACTGAAGCTTTCTTT; CDR3: CASSYSLDRATEAFF; size: NA; V: TRBV6-6; D: TRBD1; J: TRBJ1-1
DNA: TGTGCCAGCAGCGCCGGAATCGGTGGGGGCGCCGGGGAGGGCTACACCTTC; CDR3: CASSAGIGGGAGEGYTF; size: NA; V: TRBV9; D: NA; J: TRBJ1-2
DNA: TGTGCCAGCAGCTTAGATGTAACTAGCGGGAGAATCGATGAGCAGTTCTTC; CDR3: CASSLDVTSGRIDEQFF; size: NA; V: TRBV11-2; D: TRBD2; J: TRBJ2-1
DNA: TGCGCCAGCAGCTTGGTCTTCGCCCGACAGGATAAGACCTACGAGCAGTACTTC; CDR3: CASSLVFARQDKTYEQYF; size: NA; V: TRBV5-1; D: NA; J: TRBJ2-7
DNA: TGTGCCAGCTCACAAGCTACAGATACGCAGTATTTT; CDR3: CASSQATDTQYF; size: NA; V: TRBV18; D: NA; J: TRBJ2-3
DNA: TGTGCCAGCAGCTTATTCCGGGAGCAGGGCGATCCTAATGAAAAACTGTTTTTT; CDR3: CASSLFREQGDPNEKLFF; size: NA; V: TRBV7-9; D: NA; J: TRBJ1-4
DNA: TGCGCCAGCAGCTTGCGGGGGGCGAATGAAGCTTTCTTT; CDR3: CASSLRGANEAFF; size: NA; V: TRBV5-1; D: NA; J: TRBJ1-1
DNA: TGTGCCAGCAGCCGGGACAGGGGAACGCAGTATTTT; CDR3: CASSRDRGTQYF; size: NA; V: TRBV11-2; D: TRBD1; J: TRBJ2-3
DNA: TGTGCCAGCAGCTTGCGACTAGCGGGGGCCTCCTACAATGAGCAGTTCTTC; CDR3: CASSLRLAGASYNEQFF; size: NA; V: TRBV7-6; D: TRBD2; J: TRBJ2-1
DNA: TGTGCCTGGATGTGGAGGGTGGGGGAGACCCAGTACTTC; CDR3: CAWMWRVGETQYF; size: once; V: TRBV30; D: NA; J: TRBJ2-5
DNA: TGTGCCAGCAGTACGGGTGGCCGGGAGACCCAGTACTTC; CDR3: CASSTGGRETQYF; size: NA; V: TRBV12-3/TRBV12-4; D: NA; J: TRBJ2-5
DNA: TGTGCCAGCAGTTACTCGGGAACTAGCGGAGATACGCAGTATTTT; CDR3: CASSYSGTSGDTQYF; size: NA; V: TRBV6-5; D: TRBD2; J: TRBJ2-3
DNA: TGTGCCAGCAGCCCACTTCCGGACAGGGGGCAGGAGACCCAGTACTTC; CDR3: CASSPLPDRGQETQYF; size: NA; V: TRBV6-2/TRBV6-3; D: TRBD1; J: TRBJ2-5
DNA: TGTGCCAGCAGTGACCCAGGGACTTCGCAGTTCTTC; CDR3: CASSDPGTSQFF; size: NA; V: TRBV6-1; D: NA; J: TRBJ2-1
DNA: TGTGCCTGGACGAGGATAGCGACCTACAATGAGCAGTTCTTC; CDR3: CAWTRIATYNEQFF; size: once; V: TRBV30; D: NA; J: TRBJ2-1
DNA: TGTGCCACAGACCGGGACATCAGCTCCTACAATGAGCAGTTCTTC; CDR3: CATDRDISSYNEQFF; size: NA; V: TRBV13; D: NA; J: TRBJ2-1
DNA: TGTGCCAGCAGCCAAGATGGAGACGAGCAGTACTTC; CDR3: CASSQDGDEQYF; size: once; V: TRBV3-1/TRBV3-2; D: NA; J: TRBJ2-7
DNA: TGTGCCAGTAGTGCCCTAGCGGGGTATCAAGAGACCCAGTACTTC; CDR3: CASSALAGYQETQYF; size: NA; V: TRBV19; D: TRBD2; J: TRBJ2-5
DNA: TGTGCCAGCGTGGGTAGCGGACTGACCCAGTACTTC; CDR3: CASVGSGLTQYF; size: NA; V: TRBV2; D: NA; J: TRBJ2-5
DNA: TGCAGCGCCGAAGGGGTCCGCGATGAAAAACTGTTTTTT; CDR3: CSAEGVRDEKLFF; size: NA; V: TRBV29-1; D: NA; J: TRBJ1-4
DNA: TGTGCCAGCAGCCAACCCCGGACTAGCGGGAGTGAGCAGTTCTTC; CDR3: CASSQPRTSGSEQFF; size: NA; V: TRBV14; D: TRBD2; J: TRBJ2-1
DNA: TGTGCCAGCAGCCAAGAACAGAACTATGGCTACACCTTC; CDR3: CASSQEQNYGYTF; size: NA; V: TRBV3-1/TRBV3-2; D: NA; J: TRBJ1-2
DNA: TGTGCCAGTAGTATCTCTCTGGGCAGATCCTACGAGCAGTACTTC; CDR3: CASSISLGRSYEQYF; size: NA; V: TRBV19; D: NA; J: TRBJ2-7
DNA: TGCAGCGTTGAAGACCCCGGGACAGGGGGCACAGATACGCAGTATTTT; CDR3: CSVEDPGTGGTDTQYF; size: once; V: TRBV29-1; D: TRBD1; J: TRBJ2-3
DNA: TGTGCCAGCACCCGGGACAGGGATGATGAAAAACTGTTTTTT; CDR3: CASTRDRDDEKLFF; size: NA; V: TRBV2; D: TRBD1; J: TRBJ1-4
DNA: TGCGCCAGCAGTGAGGTCAGAACTAACTATGGCTACACCTTC; CDR3: CASSEVRTNYGYTF; size: NA; V: TRBV10-1; D: NA; J: TRBJ1-2
DNA: TGTGCCAGCAGTTACTTTCCAGAGGGCTATGGCTACACCTTC; CDR3: CASSYFPEGYGYTF; size: NA; V: TRBV6-2/TRBV6-3; D: NA; J: TRBJ1-2
DNA: TGTGCCACCAGCAGAGATAGGGGGACCATATATTTT; CDR3: CATSRDRGTIYF; size: NA; V: TRBV15; D: NA; J: TRBJ1-3
DNA: TGTGCCAGCATCCCCAGGGAACCTCCGGGCAGAACAACTAATGAAAAACTGTTTTTT; CDR3: CASIPREPPGRTTNEKLFF; size: NA; V: TRBV3-1/TRBV3-2; D: NA; J: TRBJ1-4
DNA: TGTGCCAGCAGCCCTCAGGGTTTCACAGATACGCAGTATTTT; CDR3: CASSPQGFTDTQYF; size: NA; V: TRBV7-2; D: NA; J: TRBJ2-3
DNA: TGTGCCAGCAGCTTTGGAATAGGTGCAGCGGGAAGTGGCACCGGGGAGCTGTTTTTT; CDR3: CASSFGIGAAGSGTGELFF; size: NA; V: TRBV7-2; D: TRBD2; J: TRBJ2-2
DNA: TGTGCCACCAGCTACAGGGGGAAATCCGGGGAGCTGTTTTTT; CDR3: CATSYRGKSGELFF; size: once; V: TRBV15; D: TRBD1; J: TRBJ2-2
DNA: TGTGCCAGTAGTATGGCGGCAGGGGTATGGGATGAGCAGTTCTTC; CDR3: CASSMAAGVWDEQFF; size: NA; V: TRBV19; D: NA; J: TRBJ2-1
DNA: TGTGCCAGCAGCTTGGCCAGGGCGCTCTCCTACGAGCAGTACTTC; CDR3: CASSLARALSYEQYF; size: once; V: TRBV5-6; D: NA; J: TRBJ2-7
DNA: TGTGCCAGCAGCTCTACAGGGGGGACTAACACTGAAGCTTTCTTT; CDR3: CASSSTGGTNTEAFF; size: NA; V: TRBV7-8; D: TRBD1; J: TRBJ1-1
DNA: TGTGCCACCAGTGATCTGGGACAGGGGGCGCCTTTTCCACCCTCTGGGGCCAACGTCCTGACTTTC; CDR3: CATSDLGQGAPFPPSGANVLTF; size: NA; V: TRBV24-1; D: TRBD1; J: TRBJ2-6
DNA: TGTGCCAGCAGTTTGGGGCTAGCGGGAGGGCCGGTTGAGCAGTTCTTC; CDR3: CASSLGLAGGPVEQFF; size: NA; V: TRBV27; D: TRBD2; J: TRBJ2-1